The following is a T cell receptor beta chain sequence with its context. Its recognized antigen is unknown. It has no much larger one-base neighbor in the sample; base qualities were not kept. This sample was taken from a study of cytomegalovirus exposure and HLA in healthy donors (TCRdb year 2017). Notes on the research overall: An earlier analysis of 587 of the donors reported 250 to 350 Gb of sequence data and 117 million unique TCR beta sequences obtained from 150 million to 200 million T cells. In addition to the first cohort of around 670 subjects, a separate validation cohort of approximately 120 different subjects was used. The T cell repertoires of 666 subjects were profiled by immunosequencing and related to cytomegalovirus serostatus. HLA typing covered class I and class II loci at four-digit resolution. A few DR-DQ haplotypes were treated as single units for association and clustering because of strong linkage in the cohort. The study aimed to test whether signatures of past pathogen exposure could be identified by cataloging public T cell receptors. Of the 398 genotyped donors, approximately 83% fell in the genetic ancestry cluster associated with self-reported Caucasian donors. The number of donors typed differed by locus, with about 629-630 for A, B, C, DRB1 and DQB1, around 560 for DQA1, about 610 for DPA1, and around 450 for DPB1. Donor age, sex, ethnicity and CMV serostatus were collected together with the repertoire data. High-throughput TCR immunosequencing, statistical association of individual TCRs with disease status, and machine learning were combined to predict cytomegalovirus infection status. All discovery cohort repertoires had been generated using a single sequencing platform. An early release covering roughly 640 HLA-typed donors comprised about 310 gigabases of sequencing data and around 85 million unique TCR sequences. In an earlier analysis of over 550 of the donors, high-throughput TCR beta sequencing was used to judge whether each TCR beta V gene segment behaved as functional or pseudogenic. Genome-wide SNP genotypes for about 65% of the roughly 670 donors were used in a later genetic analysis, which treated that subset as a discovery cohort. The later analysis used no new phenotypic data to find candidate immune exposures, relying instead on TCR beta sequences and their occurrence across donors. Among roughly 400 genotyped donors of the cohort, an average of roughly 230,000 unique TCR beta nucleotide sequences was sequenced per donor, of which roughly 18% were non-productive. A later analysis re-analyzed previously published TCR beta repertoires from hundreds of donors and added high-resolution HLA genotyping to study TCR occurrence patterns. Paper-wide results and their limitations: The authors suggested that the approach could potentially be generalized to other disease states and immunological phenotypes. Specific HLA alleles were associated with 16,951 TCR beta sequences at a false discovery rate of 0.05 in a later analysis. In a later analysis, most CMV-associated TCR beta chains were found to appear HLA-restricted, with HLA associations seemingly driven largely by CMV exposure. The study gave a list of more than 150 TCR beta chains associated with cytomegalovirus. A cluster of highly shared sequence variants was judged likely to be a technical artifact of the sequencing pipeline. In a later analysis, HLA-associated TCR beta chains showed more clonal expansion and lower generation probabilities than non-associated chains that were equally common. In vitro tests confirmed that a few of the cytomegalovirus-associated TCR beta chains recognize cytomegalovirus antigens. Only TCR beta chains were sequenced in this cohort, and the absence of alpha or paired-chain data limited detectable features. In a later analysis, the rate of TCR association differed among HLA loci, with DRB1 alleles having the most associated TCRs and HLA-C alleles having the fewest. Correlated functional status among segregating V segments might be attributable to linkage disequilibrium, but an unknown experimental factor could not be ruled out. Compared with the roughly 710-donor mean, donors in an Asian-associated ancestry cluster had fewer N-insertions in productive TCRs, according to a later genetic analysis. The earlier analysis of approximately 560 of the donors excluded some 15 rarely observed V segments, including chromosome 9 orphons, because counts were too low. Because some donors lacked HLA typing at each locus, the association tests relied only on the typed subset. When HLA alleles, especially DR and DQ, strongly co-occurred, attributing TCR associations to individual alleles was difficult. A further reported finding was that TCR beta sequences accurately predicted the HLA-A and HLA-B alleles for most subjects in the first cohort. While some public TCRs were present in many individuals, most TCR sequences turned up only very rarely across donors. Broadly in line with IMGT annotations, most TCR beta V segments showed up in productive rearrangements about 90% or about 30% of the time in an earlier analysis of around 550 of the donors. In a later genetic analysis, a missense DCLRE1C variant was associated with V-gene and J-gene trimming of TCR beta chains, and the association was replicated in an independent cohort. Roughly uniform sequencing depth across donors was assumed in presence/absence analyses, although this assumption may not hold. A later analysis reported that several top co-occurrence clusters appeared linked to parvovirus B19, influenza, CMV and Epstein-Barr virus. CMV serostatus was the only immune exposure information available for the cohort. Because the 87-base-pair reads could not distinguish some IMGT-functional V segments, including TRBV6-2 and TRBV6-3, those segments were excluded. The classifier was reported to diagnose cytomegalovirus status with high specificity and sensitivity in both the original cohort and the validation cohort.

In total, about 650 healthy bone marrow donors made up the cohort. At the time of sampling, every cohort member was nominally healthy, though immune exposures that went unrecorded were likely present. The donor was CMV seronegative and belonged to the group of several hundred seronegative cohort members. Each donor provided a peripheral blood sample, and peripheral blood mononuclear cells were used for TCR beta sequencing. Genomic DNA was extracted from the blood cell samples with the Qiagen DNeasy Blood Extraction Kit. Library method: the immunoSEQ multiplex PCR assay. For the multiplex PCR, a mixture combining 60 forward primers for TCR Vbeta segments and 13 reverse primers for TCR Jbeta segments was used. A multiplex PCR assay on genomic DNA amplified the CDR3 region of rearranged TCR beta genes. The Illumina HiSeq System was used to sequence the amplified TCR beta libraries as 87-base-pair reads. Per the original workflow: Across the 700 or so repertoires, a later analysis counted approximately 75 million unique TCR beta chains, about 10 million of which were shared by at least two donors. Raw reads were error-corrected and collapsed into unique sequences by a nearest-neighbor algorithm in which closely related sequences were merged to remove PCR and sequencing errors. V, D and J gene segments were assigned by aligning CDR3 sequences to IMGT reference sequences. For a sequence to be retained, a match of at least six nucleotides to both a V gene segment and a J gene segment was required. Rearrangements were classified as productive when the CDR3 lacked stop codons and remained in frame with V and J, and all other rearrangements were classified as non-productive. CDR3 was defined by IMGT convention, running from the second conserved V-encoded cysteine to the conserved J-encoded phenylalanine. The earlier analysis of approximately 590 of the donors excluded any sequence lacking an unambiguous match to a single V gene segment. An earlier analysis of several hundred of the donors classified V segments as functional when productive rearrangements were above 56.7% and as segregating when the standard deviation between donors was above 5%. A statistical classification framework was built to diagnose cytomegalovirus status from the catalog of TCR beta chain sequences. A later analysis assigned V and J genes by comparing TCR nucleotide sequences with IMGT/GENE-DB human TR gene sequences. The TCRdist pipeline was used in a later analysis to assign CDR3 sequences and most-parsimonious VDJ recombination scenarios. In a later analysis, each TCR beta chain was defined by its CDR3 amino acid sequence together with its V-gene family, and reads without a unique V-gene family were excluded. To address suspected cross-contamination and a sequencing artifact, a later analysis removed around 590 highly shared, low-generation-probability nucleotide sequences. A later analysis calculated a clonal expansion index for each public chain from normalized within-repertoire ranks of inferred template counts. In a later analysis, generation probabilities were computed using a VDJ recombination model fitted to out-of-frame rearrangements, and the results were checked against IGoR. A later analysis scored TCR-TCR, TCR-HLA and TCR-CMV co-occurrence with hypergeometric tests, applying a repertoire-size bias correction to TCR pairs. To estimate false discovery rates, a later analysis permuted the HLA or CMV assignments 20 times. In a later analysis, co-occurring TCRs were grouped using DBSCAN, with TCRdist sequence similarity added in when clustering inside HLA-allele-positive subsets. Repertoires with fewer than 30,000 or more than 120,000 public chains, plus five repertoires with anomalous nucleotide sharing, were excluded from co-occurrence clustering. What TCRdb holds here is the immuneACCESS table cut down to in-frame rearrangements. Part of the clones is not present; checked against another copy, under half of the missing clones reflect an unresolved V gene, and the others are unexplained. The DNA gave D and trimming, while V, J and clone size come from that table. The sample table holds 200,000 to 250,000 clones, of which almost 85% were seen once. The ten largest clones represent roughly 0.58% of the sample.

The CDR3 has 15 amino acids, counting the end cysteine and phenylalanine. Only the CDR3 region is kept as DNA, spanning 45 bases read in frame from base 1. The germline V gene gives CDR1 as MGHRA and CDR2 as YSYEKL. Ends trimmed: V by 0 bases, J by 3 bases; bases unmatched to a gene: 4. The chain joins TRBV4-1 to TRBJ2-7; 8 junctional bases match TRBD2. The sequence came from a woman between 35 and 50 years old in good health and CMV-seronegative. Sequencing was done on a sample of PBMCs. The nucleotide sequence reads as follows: TGCGCCAGCAGCCAAGAAGCGGGGGAAGGCTACGAGCAGTACTTC. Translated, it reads CASSQEAGEGYEQYF.